This T cell receptor (beta chain) was obtained from a study of blood T cell repertoires in COVID-19. As processed by the authors: Counts of nucleated cells, estimated from reference gene primer amplification, were obtained. Sequencing was performed with immunoSEQ multiplex PCR; in TCRdb, only in-frame clones are kept and a portion is missing. That table supplies the V and J calls and clone size; D and trimming were determined from the DNA. Here the sample spans around 69,000 clones, 75% to 85% being singletons. Sequencing input: peripheral blood. The sequence was obtained from a man aged 45 to 65 with acute or convalescent COVID-19.

Here the CDR3 DNA reads TGTGCCAGCATCCAGGAGGGACTAGCGGGGGAAACAGATACGCAGTATTTT. Encoded protein: CASIQEGLAGETDTQYF. The chain combines TRBV21-1 with TRBJ2-3; the table's D gene call, TRBD2, was not cross checked with the DNA. TRBV21-1 is listed as a pseudogene. CDR3 length: 17 residues.